Below, 9 T cell receptor beta chains from the same sample are listed, as sequenced in a study of cytomegalovirus exposure and HLA in healthy donors. PCR used 60 Vbeta primers and 13 Jbeta primers. Here immunoSEQ multiplex PCR was the method, and the copy in TCRdb shows in-frame clones only, minus some. The repertoire has around 100,000 clones, around 78% of them found once; the top ten carry 4% to 5.5%. Specimen: PBMCs. Receptors were obtained from a male donor in good health and CMV-seropositive.

V and J are TRBV7-4 and TRBJ2-1, with TRBD1 as a possible D gene (6 bases). The length of the CDR3 is 17 residues. Germline-derived CDR1 and CDR2 are SGHVT and SQSDAQ. V lost 2 bases and J lost 2, with 16 bases in between. The CDR3 is CASSLPAGTQTYNEQFF. The CDR3 DNA sequence: TGTGCCAGCAGCTTACCCGCCGGGACACAGACCTACAATGAGCAGTTCTTC.

The J gene is TRBJ2-7, the V gene TRBV28; tentatively, D is TRBD1 (5 bases). The germline V and J ends were trimmed by 2 bases and 2 bases, with 7 bases remaining between them. CDR3 length equals 13 residues. In germline, CDR1 is MDHEN, CDR2 SYDVKM. The CDR3 nucleotides are TGTGCCAGCAGTTTAGCAGGGCCCTACGAGCAGTACTTC. Protein product: CASSLAGPYEQYF.

J is TRBJ1-4 and V is TRBV7-6; D gene unclear. Trimming left V 5 bases short and J 0 bases short, with 13 bases between. This CDR3 contains 16 residues. Germline loops: CDR1 SGHVS, CDR2 FNYEAQ. CDR3 residues: CASSPRTPSTNEKLFF. DNA of the CDR3: TGTGCCAGCAGCCCCCGGACTCCCTCAACTAATGAAAAACTGTTTTTT.

This chain uses TRBV5-5 with TRBJ2-7, with 10 bases fitting TRBD1. Germline values: CDR1 SGHKS, CDR2 YYEKEE (reference sequence). Trimming cost V 4 bases and J 2 bases; bases outside gene matches: 3. The CDR3 runs 14 residues. This CDR3 reads CASSLGQGPYEQYF. In nucleotides, the CDR3 is TGTGCCAGCAGCCTGGGACAGGGGCCCTACGAGCAGTACTTC.

The rearrangement joins TRBV5-6 to TRBJ1-2; 7 positions agree with TRBD1. Germline V gene sequence: CDR1 SGHDT, CDR2 YYEEEE. Trimming took 4 bases from V and 7 from J; bases not matched to a gene: 10. This CDR3 is built from 14 residues. The CDR3 is CASSVAAGGPGYTF. As DNA, the CDR3 is TGTGCCAGCAGCGTCGCGGCAGGGGGACCTGGCTACACCTTC.

This chain links TRBV10-3 with TRBJ1-4, with D possibly matching TRBD1 (6 bases). With 0 bases removed from V and 6 bases from J, the gap between germline ends came to 14 bases. Germline CDR1 reads ENHRY; CDR2 reads SYGVKD. The CDR3 extends over 16 amino acids. CDR3 in amino acids: CAISESLGGRDEKLFF. CDR3 nucleotides: TGTGCCATCAGTGAGTCGCTGGGGGGGCGTGATGAAAAACTGTTTTTT.

The chain links TRBV7-6 to TRBJ1-6, with D unresolved. The CDR3 has 14 amino acids. V lost 1 base to trimming and J lost 8 bases, with 9 bases between them. The germline gives CDR1 SGHVS, CDR2 FNYEAQ. CDR3 region: CASSLGAGYSPLHF. For the CDR3, the DNA is TGTGCCAGCAGCTTAGGGGCGGGGTATTCACCCCTCCACTTT.

The chain carries TRBV18 and TRBJ1-3; the D gene is possibly TRBD1 (6 bases). Trimming took off 3 bases at V and 0 bases at J, with 12 bases between the two ends. The CDR3 is 16 amino acids. Germline V gives CDR1 KGHSH, CDR2 LQKENI. The CDR3 loop reads CASSPITGISGNTIYF. The DNA of the CDR3 is TGTGCCAGCTCACCCATTACAGGGATCTCTGGAAACACCATATATTTT.

This clone was seen a single time. This chain uses TRBV27 with TRBJ1-1, with unresolved D. The CDR3 spans 12 residues. V was clipped by 3 bases and J by 7 bases, with 9 bases between them. Germline V gene data show CDR1 as MNHEY and CDR2 as SMNVEV (reference sequence). CDR3 in DNA: TGTGCCAGCAGTTTCCCTACGGGTGAAGCTTTCTTT. Translated: CASSFPTGEAFF.